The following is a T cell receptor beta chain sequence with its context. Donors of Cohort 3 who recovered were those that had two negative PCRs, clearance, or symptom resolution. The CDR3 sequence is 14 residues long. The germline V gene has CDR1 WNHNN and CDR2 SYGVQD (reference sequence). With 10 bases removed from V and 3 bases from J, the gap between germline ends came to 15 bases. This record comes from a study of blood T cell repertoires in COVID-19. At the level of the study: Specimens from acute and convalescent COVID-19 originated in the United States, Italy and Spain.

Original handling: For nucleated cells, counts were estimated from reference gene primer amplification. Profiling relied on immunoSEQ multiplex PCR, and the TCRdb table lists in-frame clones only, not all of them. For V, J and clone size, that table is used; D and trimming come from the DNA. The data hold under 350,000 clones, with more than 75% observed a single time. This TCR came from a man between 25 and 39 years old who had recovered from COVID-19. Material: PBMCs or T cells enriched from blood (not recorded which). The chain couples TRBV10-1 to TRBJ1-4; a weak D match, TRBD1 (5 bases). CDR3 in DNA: TGCGCCACCTACTTCCCAGGGCCTAATGAAAAACTGTTTTTT. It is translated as CATYFPGPNEKLFF.